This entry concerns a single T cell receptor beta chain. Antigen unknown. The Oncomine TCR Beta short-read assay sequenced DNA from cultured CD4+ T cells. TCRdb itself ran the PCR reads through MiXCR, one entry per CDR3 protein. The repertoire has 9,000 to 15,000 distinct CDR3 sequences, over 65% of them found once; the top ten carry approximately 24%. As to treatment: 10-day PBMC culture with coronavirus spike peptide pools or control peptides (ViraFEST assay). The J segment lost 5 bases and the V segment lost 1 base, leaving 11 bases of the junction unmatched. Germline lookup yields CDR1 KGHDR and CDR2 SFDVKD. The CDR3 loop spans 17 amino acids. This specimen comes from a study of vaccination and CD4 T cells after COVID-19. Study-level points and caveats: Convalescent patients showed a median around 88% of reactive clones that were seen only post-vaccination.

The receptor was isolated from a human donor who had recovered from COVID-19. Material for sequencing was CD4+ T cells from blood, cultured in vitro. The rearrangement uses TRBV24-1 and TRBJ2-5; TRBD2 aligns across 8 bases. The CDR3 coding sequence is TGTGCCACCAGTGATTTTGGTGTGGGACTAGAAGGCGAGACCCAGTACTTC. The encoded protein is CATSDFGVGLEGETQYF.